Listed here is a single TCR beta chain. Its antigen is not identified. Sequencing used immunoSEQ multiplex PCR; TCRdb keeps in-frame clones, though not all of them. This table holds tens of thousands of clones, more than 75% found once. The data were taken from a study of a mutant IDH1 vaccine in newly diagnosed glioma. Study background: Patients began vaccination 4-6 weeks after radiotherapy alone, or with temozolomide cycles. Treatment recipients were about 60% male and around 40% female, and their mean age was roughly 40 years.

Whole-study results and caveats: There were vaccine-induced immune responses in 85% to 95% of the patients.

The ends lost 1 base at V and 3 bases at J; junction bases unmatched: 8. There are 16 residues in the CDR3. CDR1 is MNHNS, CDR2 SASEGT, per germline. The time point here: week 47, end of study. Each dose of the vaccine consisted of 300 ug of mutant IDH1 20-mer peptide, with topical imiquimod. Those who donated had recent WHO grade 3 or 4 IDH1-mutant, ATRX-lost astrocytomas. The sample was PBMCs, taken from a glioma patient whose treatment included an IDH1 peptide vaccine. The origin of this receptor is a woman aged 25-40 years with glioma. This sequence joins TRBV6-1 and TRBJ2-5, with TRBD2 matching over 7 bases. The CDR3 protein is CASSEGGGLNEETQYF. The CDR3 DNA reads TGTGCCAGCAGTGAAGGGGGGGGACTGAACGAAGAGACCCAGTACTTC.